The rows below give T cell receptor beta chains drawn from one sample of a study of response to subunit inactivated influenza vaccine. TCRdb reprocessed the RT-PCR reads via MiXCR and lists one record per CDR3 protein. Of hundreds of thousands of distinct CDR3 sequences listed, 14% were seen once; the top ten hold 5.5% to 7%. This specimen consisted of PBMCs from blood, obtained approximately 15 days before vaccination. The receptors stem from a man aged 50-59 years who received an inactivated influenza vaccine. CDR3s include the opening cysteine and the closing phenylalanine or tryptophan. The D gene is left open where the match is weak. Clone size appears in some rows only: once, few, many, or a class for an expanded clone.

cdr3_length	clone_size	d_call	j_call	v_call	cdr3_aa	cdr3_nt
17	few	.	TRBJ2-7	TRBV5-5	CASSLLERPVAYYEQYF	TGTGCCAGCAGCTTGCTGGAGAGACCGGTCGCTTACTACGAGCAGTACTTC
14	few	.	TRBJ2-7	TRBV7-9	CASSRRDITYEQYF	TGTGCCAGCAGTCGCCGGGACATAACCTACGAGCAGTACTTC
17	.	TRBD1	TRBJ1-6	TRBV5-1	CASSSGQDHSYNSPLHF	TGCGCCAGCAGCTCGGGACAGGATCACTCCTATAATTCACCCCTCCACTTT
15	few	.	TRBJ1-6	TRBV20-1	CSARIFGQYNSPLHF	TGCAGTGCTAGAATTTTCGGACAGTATAATTCACCCCTCCACTTT
16	.	TRBD2	TRBJ2-5	TRBV28	CASTWTSGRRGETQYF	TGTGCCAGCACATGGACTAGCGGGAGAAGGGGGGAGACCCAGTACTTC
13	.	.	TRBJ2-7	TRBV7-2	CASSSRDVYEQYF	TGTGCCAGCAGCTCCCGGGACGTCTACGAGCAGTACTTC
13	.	.	TRBJ2-3	TRBV5-6	CASSLRWSDTQYF	TGTGCCAGCAGCTTGAGGTGGTCAGATACGCAGTATTTT
16	.	TRBD1	TRBJ2-1	TRBV12-3/TRBV12-4	CASSPPGQGFINEQFF	TGTGCCAGCAGTCCTCCGGGACAGGGGTTTATCAATGAGCAGTTCTTC
15	few	.	TRBJ1-1	TRBV7-9	CASSLTGDEGGEAFF	TGTGCCAGCAGCTTAACCGGGGACGAAGGAGGTGAAGCTTTCTTT
15	many	TRBD2	TRBJ2-5	TRBV7-6	CASSLTASGQETQYF	TGTGCCAGCAGCTTAACCGCTAGCGGACAAGAGACCCAGTACTTC
15	few	.	TRBJ1-2	TRBV12-3/TRBV12-4	CASLRGSLKSYGYTF	TGTGCCAGCCTAAGGGGCTCGTTGAAATCCTATGGCTACACCTTC
18	few	TRBD2	TRBJ2-2	TRBV12-3/TRBV12-4	CALRGGRRIIANTGELFF	TGTGCCCTCCGGGGGGGCAGGCGAATAATCGCGAACACCGGGGAGCTGTTTTTT
16	few	TRBD1	TRBJ1-6	TRBV5-6	CASSFPRTGYNSPLHF	TGTGCCAGCAGCTTCCCACGGACAGGCTATAATTCACCCCTCCACTTT
15	few	.	TRBJ2-5	TRBV5-1	CASSLRGEGSETQYF	TGCGCCAGCAGCTTGCGTGGTGAGGGCTCAGAGACCCAGTACTTC
17	.	.	TRBJ2-3	TRBV6-5	CASSYSKYGPLGDTQYF	TGTGCCAGCAGTTACTCGAAGTATGGTCCCCTTGGGGATACGCAGTATTTT
15	.	TRBD1	TRBJ2-1	TRBV3-1	CASSPTGVEYNEQFF	TGTGCCAGCAGCCCAACAGGGGTAGAATACAATGAGCAGTTCTTC
15	.	TRBD2	TRBJ2-1	TRBV7-2	CASSLEGTSVNEQFF	TGTGCCAGCAGCTTAGAAGGGACTAGCGTCAATGAGCAGTTCTTC
14	few	TRBD1	TRBJ2-7	TRBV5-1	CASSTGQGLSEQYF	TGCGCCAGCAGTACGGGACAGGGGTTAAGCGAGCAGTACTTC
16	.	TRBD2	TRBJ2-1	TRBV18	CASSPGSSGTYNEQFF	TGTGCCAGCTCACCAGGGAGTAGCGGGACCTACAATGAGCAGTTCTTC
18	.	.	TRBJ2-1	TRBV4-2	CASSQDLIHLPAYNEQFF	TGTGCCAGCAGCCAAGATCTTATCCACCTACCAGCCTACAATGAGCAGTTCTTC
14	few	.	TRBJ2-1	TRBV7-9	CASTFLEGLNEQFF	TGTGCCAGCACCTTCCTCGAGGGCCTCAATGAGCAGTTCTTC
17	.	.	TRBJ2-1	TRBV7-9	CASSPRTSPSSYNEQFF	TGTGCCAGCAGCCCACGGACGAGTCCGAGCTCCTACAATGAGCAGTTCTTC
15	few	.	TRBJ1-3	TRBV20-1	CSARDQPRLGNTIYF	TGCAGTGCTAGAGATCAGCCCAGGCTTGGAAACACCATATATTTT
15	.	TRBD1	TRBJ2-5	TRBV5-4	CASSSTTGGRETQYF	TGTGCCAGCAGCTCAACGACAGGGGGCCGGGAGACCCAGTACTTC
15	.	.	TRBJ1-6	TRBV27	CASSFELGGNSPLHF	TGTGCCAGCAGTTTTGAACTGGGCGGGAATTCACCCCTCCACTTT
13	few	.	TRBJ1-6	TRBV19	CASGTLHYSPLHF	TGTGCCAGTGGCACCCTGCACTATTCACCCCTCCACTTT
17	.	.	TRBJ1-1	TRBV4-3	CASSQDIRGAGDTEAFF	TGCGCCAGCAGCCAAGATATACGGGGCGCCGGGGACACTGAAGCTTTCTTT
14	.	.	TRBJ1-1	TRBV29-1	CSVLARGGNTEAFF	TGCAGCGTTTTAGCGCGGGGGGGCAACACTGAAGCTTTCTTT
14	few	.	TRBJ2-5	TRBV7-2	CASSSPPGGETQYF	TGTGCCAGCAGCTCCCCCCCCGGGGGAGAGACCCAGTACTTC
16	few	TRBD2	TRBJ2-1	TRBV9	CASSVTGLVSYNEQFF	TGTGCCAGCAGCGTAACGGGACTAGTGTCCTACAATGAGCAGTTCTTC
13	few	.	TRBJ2-1	TRBV4-1	CASSPPKETEQFF	TGCGCCAGCAGCCCGCCCAAAGAGACTGAGCAGTTCTTC
16	.	TRBD1	TRBJ2-5	TRBV5-1	CASSLSPGTGVEAQYF	TGCGCCAGCAGCTTGTCTCCCGGGACAGGGGTAGAGGCCCAGTACTTC
14	.	TRBD1	TRBJ1-1	TRBV10-3	CAISGGGPNTEAFF	TGTGCCATCAGTGGAGGGGGCCCGAACACTGAAGCTTTCTTT
20	many	TRBD2	TRBJ2-3	TRBV6-2/TRBV6-3	CASSYKISASGNIRTDTQYF	TGTGCCAGCAGTTATAAAATTTCGGCTAGCGGGAATATCCGCACAGATACGCAGTATTTT
14	few	TRBD1	TRBJ2-7	TRBV29-1	CSVEGTGGGYEQYF	TGCAGCGTTGAAGGGACAGGGGGCGGGTACGAGCAGTACTTC
14	.	.	TRBJ2-1	TRBV6-2/TRBV6-3	CASSYLAGSNEQFF	TGTGCCAGCAGTTACTTGGCGGGCTCTAATGAGCAGTTCTTC
15	.	TRBD2	TRBJ2-7	TRBV20-1	CSARDSGRAGYEQYF	TGCAGTGCTAGAGATAGCGGGAGGGCCGGGTACGAGCAGTACTTC
15	.	TRBD1	TRBJ2-2	TRBV2	CASGTGSLDTGELFF	TGTGCCAGTGGGACAGGGTCTTTGGACACCGGGGAGCTGTTTTTT
16	.	TRBD1	TRBJ2-5	TRBV6-2/TRBV6-3	CASRTTGTGGKETQYF	TGTGCCAGCAGGACTACCGGGACAGGGGGTAAAGAGACCCAGTACTTC
15	many	.	TRBJ2-2	TRBV9	CASSATGTNTGELFF	TGTGCCAGCAGCGCTACCGGGACCAACACCGGGGAGCTGTTTTTT
12	.	.	TRBJ2-7	TRBV28	CASSPYSTEQYF	TGTGCCAGCAGTCCTTACAGTACCGAGCAGTACTTC
14	few	TRBD1	TRBJ1-2	TRBV4-2	CASSAGGLDYGYTF	TGTGCCAGCAGCGCAGGGGGCTTGGACTATGGCTACACCTTC
17	few	TRBD1	TRBJ2-1	TRBV6-1	CASSGTGGLSSYNEQFF	TGTGCCAGCAGTGGTACAGGGGGTCTAAGCTCCTACAATGAGCAGTTCTTC
16	many	TRBD1	TRBJ2-4	TRBV11-2	CASSSGFRDSNHIQYF	TGTGCCAGCAGCTCTGGGTTCCGGGACAGTAATCACATTCAGTACTTC
15	few	TRBD2	TRBJ2-7	TRBV6-2/TRBV6-3	CASSTTSGSSYEQYF	TGTGCCAGCAGTACGACTAGCGGGAGCTCCTACGAGCAGTACTTC
15	few	TRBD1	TRBJ2-7	TRBV13	CASSRQGPTSYEQYF	TGTGCCAGCAGCCGACAGGGACCGACCTCCTACGAGCAGTACTTC
14	few	TRBD1	TRBJ2-5	TRBV5-5	CASSLQGSGETQYF	TGTGCCAGCAGCTTACAGGGGTCTGGAGAGACCCAGTACTTC
14	.	.	TRBJ2-7	TRBV19	CASSAGGTAYEQYF	TGTGCCAGTAGTGCCGGCGGGACAGCCTACGAGCAGTACTTC
15	many	.	TRBJ2-7	TRBV5-1	CASRFGGGRSYEQYF	TGCGCCAGCAGATTTGGAGGGGGTAGATCCTACGAGCAGTACTTC
14	.	TRBD1	TRBJ1-2	TRBV27	CASSPRQGAYGYTF	TGTGCCAGCAGTCCTAGACAGGGAGCTTATGGCTACACCTTC
14	few	.	TRBJ2-1	TRBV6-1	CASKQGGGANEQFF	TGTGCCAGCAAGCAAGGTGGGGGGGCGAATGAGCAGTTCTTC
16	.	.	TRBJ2-3	TRBV4-2	CASSQDIVCGTDTQYF	TGTGCCAGCAGCCAAGATATCGTGTGCGGGACAGATACGCAGTATTTT
21	.	.	TRBJ1-2	TRBV15	CATSRGGRMAGEVASPGGYTF	TGTGCCACCAGCAGAGGGGGACGAATGGCAGGGGAGGTCGCCTCGCCGGGAGGCTACACCTTC
17	.	TRBD1	TRBJ2-2	TRBV28	CASSYPQGTGPTGELFF	TGTGCCAGCAGTTACCCCCAGGGGACAGGTCCCACCGGGGAGCTGTTTTTT
15	.	TRBD1	TRBJ2-5	TRBV20-1	CSASWTGLSGETQYF	TGCAGTGCTAGCTGGACAGGGCTCAGCGGGGAGACCCAGTACTTC
14	.	.	TRBJ1-2	TRBV4-3	CASSQESQNYGYTF	TGCGCCAGCAGCCAAGAATCACAGAACTATGGCTACACCTTC
15	many	TRBD1	TRBJ2-1	TRBV5-1	CASSPRTGAANEQFF	TGCGCCAGCAGCCCCCGGACAGGTGCGGCCAATGAGCAGTTCTTC